This T cell receptor (beta chain) was sequenced during a study of patients and donors after allogeneic stem cell transplantation (TCRdb year 2020). This clonotype has only a few counts. Its antigen specificity is not known. Per-base quality was not reported, and no clone a single base away is much larger than it. The receptor library was made with RT-PCR. TCRdb shows the sequencer as NextSeq 550. The public sequencing data were trimmed at Q25 with fastp and processed into clonotypes with MiXCR by TCRdb, which kept only in-frame beta chains. Rows are unified per CDR3 protein, each entry keeping the most common DNA and genes. The sample records around 17,000 distinct CDR3 sequences, 25% to 30% of which are singletons. The ten largest account for 35% to 40% of the sample. V was cut back by 5 bases and J by 1 base, leaving a gap of 17 bases between them. The germline V gene (reference sequence) yields GTSNPN for CDR1 and SVGIG for CDR2. The CDR3 measures 15 amino acids from cysteine to phenylalanine. The sequence is cut down to CDR3 DNA, 45 bases in frame from base 1.

Here the chain combines TRBV30 and TRBJ2-5; TRBD1 is perhaps the D gene, given 6 matching bases. This receptor was taken from a human donor who was either an allogeneic HSCT recipient or a stem cell or donor lymphocyte infusion donor (not recorded which). It is not recorded whose cells these are; they may come from a transplant donor. The material sequenced was blood, either unsorted or a sorted T cell fraction (not recorded which). The CDR3 has the sequence CAWGQGLETQETQYF. The nucleotide sequence reads TGTGCCTGGGGGCAGGGGCTGGAAACCCAAGAGACCCAGTACTTC. The full variable domain, with segments outside the CDR3 supplied by the reference TRBV30 and TRBJ2-5 proteins, appears as SQTIHQWPATLVQPVGSPLSLECTVEGTSNPNLYWYRQAAGRGLQLLFYSVGIGQISSEVPQNLSASRPQDRQFILSSKKLLLSDSGFYLCAWGQGLETQETQYFGPGTRLLVL.